A selection of T cell receptor beta chains follows, all from one sample in a study of T cell changes during pregnancy in multiple sclerosis. Produced via immunoSEQ multiplex PCR; TCRdb's table is partial and in-frame only. The sample lists approximately 22,000 clones, 80% to 95% seen once, with roughly 7.4% in the top ten. The sequenced sample was CD8+ T cells from peripheral blood mononuclear cells, obtained in the third trimester of pregnancy. The receptors were sampled from a female donor with multiple sclerosis, enrolled in a pregnancy study. Both conserved end residues are part of each CDR3.

TRBV7-2	TRBJ2-5	15	CASKLAVIPQETQYF
TRBV27	TRBJ2-1	14	CASSASSSYNEQFF
TRBV5-4	TRBJ1-1	13	CASSATGITEAFF
TRBV5-3	TRBJ2-1	20	CARRGHGLAGGRRRYNEQFF
TRBV5-4	TRBJ1-2	15	CASSTGQGADYGYTF
TRBV9	TRBJ2-5	16	CASSPGQQSFQETQYF
TRBV19	TRBJ2-5	13	CASSIEGVETQYF
TRBV9	TRBJ2-3	15	CASSGSGVEPDTQYF
TRBV6-1	TRBJ1-2	16	CASSEAIKRGNYGYTF
TRBV7-7	TRBJ2-3	14	CASSYRLSTDTQYF
TRBV7-6	TRBJ2-7	11	CASSRGNEQYF
TRBV27	TRBJ1-5	13	CASSLGRGQPQHF
TRBV28	TRBJ2-7	12	CASSLPLYEQYF
TRBV4-1	TRBJ2-1	16	CASSQESGLTYNEQFF
TRBV5-1	TRBJ1-5	15	CASSWPGGLKQPQHF
TRBV6-4	TRBJ2-1	15	CASSDSSGSYNEQFF
TRBV7-8	TRBJ2-7	12	CASYRAFDEQYF
TRBV6-5	TRBJ2-7	14	CASSYGEYSYEQYF
TRBV9	TRBJ2-1	13	CASSVGNSNEQFF
TRBV19	TRBJ2-1	11	CASSFGNEQFF
TRBV6-4	TRBJ2-1	13	CASSRGTQNEQFF
TRBV7-9	TRBJ2-1	16	CASSALLAGGMNEQFF
TRBV4-1	TRBJ1-1	14	CASSQGGAGTEAFF
TRBV23-1	TRBJ2-7	17	CASSQSIWASGDYEQYF
TRBV30	TRBJ1-1	12	CAWSSETVEAFF
TRBV11-3	TRBJ1-1	17	CASSLVLPTQDLTEAFF